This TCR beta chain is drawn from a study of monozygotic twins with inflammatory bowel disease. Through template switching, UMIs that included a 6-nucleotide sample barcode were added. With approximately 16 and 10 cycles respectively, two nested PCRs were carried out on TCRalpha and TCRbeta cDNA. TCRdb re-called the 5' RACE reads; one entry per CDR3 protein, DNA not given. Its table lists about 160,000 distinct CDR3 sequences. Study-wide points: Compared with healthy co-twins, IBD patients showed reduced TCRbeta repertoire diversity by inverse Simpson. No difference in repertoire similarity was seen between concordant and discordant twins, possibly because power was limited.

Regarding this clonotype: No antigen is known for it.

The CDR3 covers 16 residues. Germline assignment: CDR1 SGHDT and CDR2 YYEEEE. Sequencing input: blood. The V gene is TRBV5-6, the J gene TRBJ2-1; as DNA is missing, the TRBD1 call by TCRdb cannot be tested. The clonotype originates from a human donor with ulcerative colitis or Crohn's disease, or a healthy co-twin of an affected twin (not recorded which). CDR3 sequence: CASSSVGGEKRNEQFF.